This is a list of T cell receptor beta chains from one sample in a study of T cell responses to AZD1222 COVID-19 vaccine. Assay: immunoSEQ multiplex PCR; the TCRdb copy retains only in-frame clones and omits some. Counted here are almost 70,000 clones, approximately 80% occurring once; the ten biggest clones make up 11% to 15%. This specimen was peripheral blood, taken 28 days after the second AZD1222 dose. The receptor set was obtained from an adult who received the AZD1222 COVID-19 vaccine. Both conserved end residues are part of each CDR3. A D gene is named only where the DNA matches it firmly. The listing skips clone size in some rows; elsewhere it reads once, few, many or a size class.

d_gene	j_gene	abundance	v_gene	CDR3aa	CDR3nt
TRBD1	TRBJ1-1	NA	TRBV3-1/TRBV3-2	CASSLGQGTTEAFF	TGTGCCAGCAGCCTCGGACAGGGTACCACTGAAGCTTTCTTT
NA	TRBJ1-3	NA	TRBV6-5	CASRPGGSGNTIYF	TGTGCCAGCAGGCCCGGCGGCTCTGGAAACACCATATATTTT
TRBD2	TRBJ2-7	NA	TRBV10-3	CAISPGLVISEQYF	TGTGCCATCAGTCCCGGACTAGTCATTTCCGAGCAGTACTTC
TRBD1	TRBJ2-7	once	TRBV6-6	CASSQKIRAGGDYEQYF	TGTGCCAGCAGTCAAAAGATACGGGCAGGGGGAGACTACGAGCAGTACTTC
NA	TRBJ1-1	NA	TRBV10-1	CASSGTANTEAFF	TGCGCCAGCAGTGGGACAGCGAACACTGAAGCTTTCTTT
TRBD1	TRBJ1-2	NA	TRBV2	CASSMTGSNYGYTF	TGTGCCAGCAGCATGACAGGGTCTAACTATGGCTACACCTTC
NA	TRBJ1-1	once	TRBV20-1	CSALVLTEAFF	TGCAGTGCTTTAGTGTTGACTGAAGCTTTCTTT
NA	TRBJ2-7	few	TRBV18	CASSLSAEYNEQYF	TGTGCCAGCTCACTGTCAGCAGAGTACAACGAGCAGTACTTC
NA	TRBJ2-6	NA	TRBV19	CASSTYYAGSGANVLTF	TGTGCCAGTAGTACTTACTACGCAGGGTCTGGGGCCAACGTCCTGACTTTC
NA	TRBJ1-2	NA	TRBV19	CASSIGYSEYGYTF	TGTGCCAGTAGTATAGGTTATTCCGAATATGGCTACACCTTC
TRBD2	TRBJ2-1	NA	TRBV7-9	CASSRTSGDPEQFF	TGTGCCAGCAGCAGGACTAGCGGGGATCCCGAGCAGTTCTTC
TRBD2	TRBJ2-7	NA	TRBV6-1	CASSEREGIDEQYF	TGTGCCAGCAGTGAGAGGGAGGGGATTGACGAGCAGTACTTC
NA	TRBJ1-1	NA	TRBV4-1	CASSHGGAEAFF	TGCGCCAGCAGCCACGGGGGGGCTGAAGCTTTCTTT
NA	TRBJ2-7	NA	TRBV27	CASSGLGGTSYEQYF	TGTGCCAGCAGTGGGTTAGGGGGGACGTCCTACGAGCAGTACTTC
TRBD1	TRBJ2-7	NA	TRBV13	CASSSGQGSYEQYF	TGTGCCAGCAGCTCCGGACAGGGCTCCTACGAGCAGTACTTC
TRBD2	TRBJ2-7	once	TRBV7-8	CASSSRTSYEQYF	TGTGCCAGCAGCTCCCGGACTAGTTACGAGCAGTACTTC
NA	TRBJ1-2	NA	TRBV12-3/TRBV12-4	CASSQGGYGYTF	TGTGCCAGCAGCCAGGGTGGCTATGGCTACACCTTC
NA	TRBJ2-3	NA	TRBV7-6	CASSSVASTGTDTQYF	TGTGCCAGCAGCTCGGTCGCCAGCACAGGCACAGATACGCAGTATTTT
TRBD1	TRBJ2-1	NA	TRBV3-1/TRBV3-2	CASSQDVRGRLIEQFF	TGTGCCAGCAGCCAAGATGTCAGGGGGCGCTTGATTGAGCAGTTCTTC
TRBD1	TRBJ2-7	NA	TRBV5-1	CAIFGTGQIVYEQYF	TGCGCCATCTTCGGGACGGGACAGATAGTTTACGAGCAGTACTTC
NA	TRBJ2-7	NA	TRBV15	CATSWVAGEQYF	TGTGCCACCAGTTGGGTCGCGGGGGAGCAGTACTTC
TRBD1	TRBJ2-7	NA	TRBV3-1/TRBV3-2	CASRTGNEQYF	TGTGCCAGCCGGACAGGGAACGAGCAGTACTTC
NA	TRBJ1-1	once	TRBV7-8	CASSRGGRTNTEAFF	TGTGCCAGCAGCCGGGGGGGCAGAACGAACACTGAAGCTTTCTTT
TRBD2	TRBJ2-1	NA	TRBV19	CASSIQAGVSYNEQFF	TGTGCCAGTAGTATCCAAGCGGGGGTATCCTACAATGAGCAGTTCTTC
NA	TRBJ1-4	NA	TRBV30	CAGASNEKLFF	TGTGCCGGAGCATCTAATGAAAAACTGTTTTTT
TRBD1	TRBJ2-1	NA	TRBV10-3	CAISKGQGVDNEQFF	TGTGCCATCAGTAAGGGACAGGGGGTCGACAATGAGCAGTTCTTC
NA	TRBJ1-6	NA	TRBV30	CAWRGRSSNSPLHF	TGTGCCTGGAGGGGACGAAGTTCTAATTCACCCCTCCACTTT
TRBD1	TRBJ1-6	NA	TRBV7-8	CASSLGQGAQSPLHF	TGTGCCAGCAGCTTAGGCCAGGGGGCTCAATCACCCCTCCACTTT
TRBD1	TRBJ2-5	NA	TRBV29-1	CSVESWDRGGETQYF	TGCAGCGTTGAGAGTTGGGACAGGGGAGGAGAGACCCAGTACTTC
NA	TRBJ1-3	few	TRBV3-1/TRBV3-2	CASRDTGNTIYF	TGTGCCAGCAGAGACACTGGAAACACCATATATTTT
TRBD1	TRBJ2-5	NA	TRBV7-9	CASSPWTGGVETQYF	TGTGCCAGCAGCCCTTGGACAGGGGGTGTAGAGACCCAGTACTTC
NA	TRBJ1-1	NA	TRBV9	CASSVEPVNTEAFF	TGTGCCAGCAGCGTAGAGCCAGTTAACACTGAAGCTTTCTTT
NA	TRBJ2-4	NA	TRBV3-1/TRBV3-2	CASSQERLAKNIQYF	TGTGCCAGCAGCCAAGAAAGACTAGCCAAAAACATTCAGTACTTC
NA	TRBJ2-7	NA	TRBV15	CATSRDSSGSYEQYF	TGTGCCACCAGCAGAGATTCCTCCGGGAGCTACGAGCAGTACTTC
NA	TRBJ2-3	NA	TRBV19	CASKGTAQSTDTQYF	TGTGCCAGTAAGGGGACCGCGCAGAGCACAGATACGCAGTATTTT
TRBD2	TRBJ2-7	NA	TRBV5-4	CASSSPGWTGGSYEQYF	TGTGCCAGCAGCTCCCCGGGGTGGACGGGAGGCAGCTACGAGCAGTACTTC
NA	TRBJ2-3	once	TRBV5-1	CASSSVDTQYF	TGCGCCAGCAGCTCGGTCGATACGCAGTATTTT
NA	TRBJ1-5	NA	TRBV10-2	CASSDPMQPQHF	TGCGCCAGCAGTGACCCAATGCAGCCCCAGCATTTT
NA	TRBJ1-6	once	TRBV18	CASSNSEVTNSPLHF	TGTGCCAGCTCAAATTCCGAGGTGACTAATTCACCCCTCCACTTT
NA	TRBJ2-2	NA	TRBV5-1	CASSLAEGDTGELFF	TGCGCCAGCAGCTTGGCCGAAGGGGACACCGGGGAGCTGTTTTTT
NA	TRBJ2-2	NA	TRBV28	CASTRHWGTGELFF	TGTGCCAGCACGAGGCATTGGGGAACCGGGGAGCTGTTTTTT
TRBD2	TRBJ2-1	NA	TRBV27	CASSLTSLEYNEQFF	TGTGCCAGCAGTTTGACTAGCCTCGAATACAATGAGCAGTTCTTC
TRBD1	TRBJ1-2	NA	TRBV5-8	CASSFGRGVYGYTF	TGTGCCAGCAGCTTCGGCAGGGGGGTCTATGGCTACACCTTC
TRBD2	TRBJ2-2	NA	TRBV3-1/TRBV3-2	CASSPSGAPTGELFF	TGTGCCAGCAGCCCTAGCGGGGCCCCCACCGGGGAGCTGTTTTTT
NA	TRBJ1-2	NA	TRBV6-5	CASSLGADGYTF	TGTGCCAGCAGTTTGGGCGCGGACGGCTACACCTTC